The clone carrying this T cell receptor beta chain was picked up many times. Antigen specificity is unknown. These patients, aged 18 to 65, had recently diagnosed hyperthyroidism lasting under 2 months. Diagnoses were made from clinical symptoms, serum measures (thyroxine and TRAb), thyroid ultrasound and orbital computed tomography. An approximately 9.4 ml volume of fresh peripheral blood provided the PBMCs. These data originate in a study of T cells in Graves' hyperthyroidism and ophthalmopathy. TCR beta CDR3 sequences were amplified from RNA transcripts. HTBI primers drove first-round RT-PCR of the TCR CDR3. TCRdb reprocessed the multiplex PCR reads via MiXCR and lists one record per CDR3 protein. The table shows about 320,000 distinct CDR3 sequences, with 16% occurring only once. Findings and limits, study-wide: In blood, most of the thyroid clonotypes expanded above 0.001 were also present.

CDR1 SGHRS and CDR2 YFSETQ come from the germline V gene. This CDR3 spans 14 amino acids. The germline V and J ends were trimmed by 2 bases and 5 bases, with 13 bases remaining between them. The sample was blood. V gene TRBV5-1 combines with J gene TRBJ1-1, with a possible D match to TRBD1 (5 bases). This clonotype was obtained from a man in his thirties or forties with Graves' hyperthyroidism. The CDR3 coding sequence is TGCGCCAGCAGCTTTGGTCCGGGGGGAACTGAAGCTTTCTTT. It translates to CASSFGPGGTEAFF.